These 21 T cell receptor beta chains came from one sample sequenced in a study of response to subunit inactivated influenza vaccine. MiXCR, run by TCRdb on the RT-PCR reads, gives a single entry per CDR3 protein. The table records 750,000 to 850,000 distinct CDR3 sequences, about 18% of them present only once. The sequencing here drew on PBMCs from blood, taken 4 to 6 days after vaccination. Receptor source: a man aged 50 to 60 who received an inactivated influenza vaccine.

V usage is TRBV7-6 and J usage is TRBJ2-7, with TRBD2 identical over 7 bases. Trimming cost V 1 base and J 2 bases; bases outside gene matches: 14. This CDR3 spans 18 amino acids. Germline V gene data show CDR1 as SGHVS and CDR2 as FNYEAQ. The CDR3 nucleotides are TGTGCCAGCAGCTTAGTTTCTTACCAAGCCAGCGGGGCCTACGAGCAGTACTTC. Encoded protein: CASSLVSYQASGAYEQYF.

This clonotype was detected a few times. The chain is built from TRBV9 and TRBJ2-3, with TRBD2 matching over 7 bases. The CDR3 is made up of 15 amino acids. Trimming at V came to 4 bases and at J to 0 bases, leaving 5 bases not matched to a gene. Germline lookup yields CDR1 SGDLS and CDR2 YYNGEE. The CDR3 protein is CASSFAGVSTDTQYF. CDR3 coding DNA: TGTGCCAGCAGCTTCGCGGGGGTTAGCACAGATACGCAGTATTTT.

This clonotype has only a few counts. The chain employs TRBV28 and TRBJ2-1; 10 bases match TRBD1. This CDR3 is 15 amino acids long. The germline CDR1 and CDR2 sequences are MDHEN and SYDVKM. The ends lost 7 bases at V and 8 bases at J; junction bases unmatched: 11. CDR3 in amino acids: CASTRTGQGTHEQFF. DNA of the CDR3: TGTGCCAGCACCCGAACGGGACAGGGGACCCATGAGCAGTTCTTC.

This clonotype was observed a few times. The chain employs TRBV6-5 and TRBJ1-6; D not resolved. The CDR3 consists of 16 residues. Germline CDR1 is MNHEY and CDR2 is SVGAGI. Trimming cost V 1 base and J 9 bases, with 16 bases left between them. CDR3 in DNA: TGTGCCAGCAGTTACTTGGCTCCGGGAATCGGTTCACCCCTCCACTTT. It is translated as CASSYLAPGIGSPLHF.

V and J are TRBV19 and TRBJ2-7; TRBD2 agrees at 7 bases. Trimming cost V 1 base and J 3 bases; bases outside gene matches: 6. Germline V CDR1 and CDR2: LNHDA, SQIVND (reference sequence). CDR3 length: 15 residues. CDR3 in amino acids: CASSIGRGSSYEQYF. CDR3 coding DNA: TGTGCCAGTAGTATAGGTCGCGGGAGTAGCTACGAGCAGTACTTC. Full variable domain (outside the CDR3, taken from reference TRBV19 and TRBJ2-7): DGGITQSPKYLFRKEGQNVTLSCEQNLNHDAMYWYRQDPGQGLRLIYYSQIVNDFQKGDIAEGYSVSREKKESFPLTVTSAQKNPTAFYLCASSIGRGSSYEQYFGPGTRLTVT.

The J gene is TRBJ2-3, the V gene TRBV20-1, with unresolved D. Germline lookup yields CDR1 DFQATT and CDR2 SNEGSKA (reference sequence). The CDR3 is made up of 12 amino acids. V dropped 3 bases and J dropped 2 bases, with 6 bases sitting between them. The CDR3 region is CSARVVTDTQYF. The CDR3 DNA sequence: TGCAGTGCTAGGGTGGTCACAGATACGCAGTATTTT.

This chain connects TRBV4-3 to TRBJ1-1; D gene ambiguous. The CDR3 has 18 amino acids. The germline gives CDR1 LGHNA, CDR2 YSLEER. V gave up 1 base and J gave up 1 base, with 19 bases separating them. The CDR3 spells CASSQGEVSANGNTEAFF. CDR3 DNA sequence: TGCGCCAGCAGCCAAGGGGAGGTTTCGGCGAACGGGAACACTGAAGCTTTCTTT.

The chain has TRBV18 and TRBJ2-1; 12 bases match TRBD2. Germline CDR1 and CDR2: KGHSH and LQKENI. The ends lost 3 bases at V and 6 bases at J; junction bases unmatched: 6. The CDR3 contains 16 residues. The CDR3 here is CASSPFGLAGTNEQFF. The CDR3 nucleotides are TGTGCCAGCTCACCTTTCGGACTAGCGGGGACCAATGAGCAGTTCTTC.

Points on this clonotype: This could be a read error, since a much larger clone is one nucleotide away. The J gene is TRBJ2-2, the V gene TRBV20-1; 8 bases map to TRBD1. Unmatched junction bases numbered 5, after V lost 1 base and J lost 4 bases. This CDR3 spans 15 amino acids. Germline loops: CDR1 DFQATT, CDR2 SNEGSKA (reference sequence). The CDR3 protein is CSARARDRPTGELFF. The CDR3 DNA follows: TGCAGTGCTAGAGCCCGGGACAGGCCCACCGGGGAGCTGTTTTTT.

V gene TRBV7-3 combines with J gene TRBJ2-3, with 8 bases aligning to TRBD2. This CDR3 contains 16 residues. The J segment lost 6 bases and the V segment lost 1 base, leaving 9 bases of the junction unmatched. The germline V gene has CDR1 SGHTA and CDR2 FQGTGA. CDR3 DNA sequence: TGTGCCAGCAGCTTAAAGGGGACTAGGGGCGCCGATACGCAGTATTTT. It is translated as CASSLKGTRGADTQYF.

The chain combines TRBV20-1 with TRBJ2-3; D may be TRBD1 (5 bases). CDR1 and CDR2 from the germline V gene are DFQATT and SNEGSKA (reference sequence). This CDR3 comprises 16 residues. V dropped 3 bases and J dropped 0 bases, with 16 bases sitting between them. The CDR3 spells CSARMARVRSTDTQYF. For the CDR3, the DNA is TGCAGTGCTAGGATGGCCAGGGTCAGAAGCACAGATACGCAGTATTTT.

This clonotype has a handful of counts. The chain couples TRBV7-2 to TRBJ2-1; no definite D call. From germline, CDR1 is SGHTA and CDR2 FQGNSA. Between the trimmed V and J ends, which lost 1 base and 8 bases, there was a span of 9 bases. The CDR3 is made up of 13 amino acids. The chain's CDR3 is CASSLGIRDEQFF. The CDR3 region has the DNA TGTGCCAGCAGCTTAGGAATTCGGGATGAGCAGTTCTTC.

DNA for the CDR3: TGCGCCAGCAGCTTGAGTCTAGCGGCCGGACGGGAGACCCAGTACTTC. Encoded protein: CASSLSLAAGRETQYF. This rearrangement joins TRBV5-1 to TRBJ2-5; 7 nucleotides match TRBD2. After removal of 1 base from V and 5 bases from J, the junction contained 11 bases not matched to a gene. Germline values: CDR1 SGHRS, CDR2 YFSETQ. The CDR3 extends over 16 amino acids.

The V call is TRBV6-5, the J call TRBJ1-1, with TRBD1 matching over 9 bases. After removal of 1 base from V and 4 bases from J, the junction contained 7 bases not matched to a gene. Germline values: CDR1 MNHEY, CDR2 SVGAGI. The length of the CDR3 is 16 residues. CDR3 sequence: CASSYYLRDRVTEAFF. The CDR3 DNA sequence: TGTGCCAGCAGTTACTATCTCCGGGACAGGGTCACTGAAGCTTTCTTT.

The J gene is TRBJ2-5, the V gene TRBV7-2, with 8 bases that match TRBD2. The CDR3 is 15 residues long. Looked up from germline, CDR1 is SGHTA and CDR2 is FQGNSA. The J segment lost 4 bases and the V segment lost 3 bases, leaving 7 bases of the junction unmatched. CDR3 in DNA: TGTGCCAGCAGCTTTCGACTAGCGCGGGGAGAGACCCAGTACTTC. Protein product: CASSFRLARGETQYF. Full variable domain (outside the CDR3, taken from reference TRBV7-2 and TRBJ2-5): GAGVSQSPSNKVTEKGKDVELRCDPISGHTALYWYRQSLGQGLEFLIYFQGNSAPDKSGLPSDRFSAERTGGSVSTLTIQRTQQEDSAVYLCASSFRLARGETQYFGPGTRLLVL.

The table lists this clonotype with a few counts. This chain links TRBV5-1 with TRBJ2-3; 12 nucleotides line up with TRBD2. The CDR3 runs to 17 residues. Germline V gene data show CDR1 as SGHRS and CDR2 as YFSETQ. The junction had 9 bases not matched to a gene; V was cut back by 3 bases and J by 4 bases. Here the CDR3 reads CASSSRTSGEDPDTQYF. As DNA, the CDR3 is TGCGCCAGCAGCTCCCGGACTAGCGGGGAAGACCCAGATACGCAGTATTTT.

This clonotype was seen a handful of times. The rearrangement joins TRBV20-1 to TRBJ2-2; tentatively, D is TRBD1 (5 bases). This CDR3 has 12 amino acids. Germline V gives CDR1 DFQATT, CDR2 SNEGSKA (reference sequence). V shed 6 bases and J shed 7 bases, with 12 bases lying between them. The CDR3 is CSARALNGELFF. CDR3 nucleotides: TGCAGTGCCAGGGCCCTTAACGGGGAGCTGTTTTTT.

J is TRBJ2-3 and V is TRBV3-1; TRBD2 aligns across 8 bases. The ends lost 3 bases at V and 2 bases at J; junction bases unmatched: 1. Germline V gene sequence: CDR1 LGHDT, CDR2 YNNKEL (reference sequence). The CDR3 length is 14 residues. The CDR3 spells CASSHGLATDTQYF. In nucleotides, the CDR3 is TGTGCCAGCAGCCACGGACTAGCCACAGATACGCAGTATTTT.

A remark on this clonotype: This may be a read error: a much more frequent sequence differs by one nucleotide. V usage is TRBV5-1 and J usage is TRBJ1-4; 7 bases line up with TRBD1. In germline, CDR1 is SGHRS, CDR2 YFSETQ. CDR3 size: 15 residues. The CDR3, as DNA: TGCGTCAGCAGCATAAACAGGGGAGGCGGTGAAAAACTGTTTTTT. Translating gives CVSSINRGGGEKLFF.

The chain is built from TRBV7-2 and TRBJ2-1; 9 bases line up with TRBD2. Germline lookup yields CDR1 SGHTA and CDR2 FQGNSA. The length of the CDR3 is 16 residues. V gave up 1 base and J gave up 2 bases; unmatched junction bases: 3. CDR3 nucleotide sequence: TGTGCCAGCAGCTTAGGGCAGCGGGGGGCCTACAATGAGCAGTTCTTC. It yields the protein CASSLGQRGAYNEQFF.

V gene TRBV27 combines with J gene TRBJ2-3, with TRBD2 matching 7 bases. Germline trimming cut 1 base from V and 5 bases from J; bases unmatched to any gene: 12. The CDR3 covers 17 residues. Germline V CDR1 and CDR2: MNHEY, SMNVEV (reference sequence). CDR3 bases: TGTGCCAGCAGTTTATATTGGGGGGAGGGCCTTGGAGATACGCAGTATTTT. Translating gives CASSLYWGEGLGDTQYF.